This TCR beta chain was captured by sequencing in a study of T cells in tuberculosis. General study findings and limits: Samples were chosen by availability of cryopreserved specimens.

Time point noted: new active TB diagnosis, blood taken before or within 7 days of starting treatment. Unsorted cryopreserved PBMC were sequenced, averaging about 100,000 T cells per clinical donor. Note on this clone: Its specificity is unknown.

Method: immunoSEQ multiplex PCR; TCRdb's copy keeps in-frame clones and lacks some. Of under 50,000 clones listed, approximately 94% were seen once; the top ten hold almost 4.5%. The CDR3 is 13 amino acids. CDR1 is SQVTM and CDR2 is ANQGSEA in the germline V gene. V dropped 3 bases and J dropped 4; count of bases not matched to a gene: 2. This sample comprised PBMCs, obtained at tuberculosis diagnosis. The sequence came from an adult with tuberculosis. The chain couples TRBV29-1 to TRBJ2-1, with 8 bases identical to TRBD2. CDR3 loop: CSVETSVYNEQFF. DNA of the CDR3: TGCAGCGTTGAGACTAGCGTTTACAATGAGCAGTTCTTC.